The 14 T cell receptor beta chains below all came from one sample that was sequenced in a study of T cells in tuberculosis. This table comes from immunoSEQ multiplex PCR, and its TCRdb copy is limited to in-frame clones, with some not included. The sample lists some 49,000 clones, roughly 95% occurring once. Specified time point: new active TB diagnosis, blood taken before or within 7 days of starting treatment. Sequenced material: PBMCs, taken at tuberculosis diagnosis. These TCRs come from an adult with tuberculosis.

The J gene is TRBJ1-4, the V gene TRBV5-4, with TRBD1 identical over 7 bases. The CDR3 runs 16 residues. The ends lost 0 bases at V and 2 bases at J; junction bases unmatched: 4. Germline V gene sequence: CDR1 SGHNT, CDR2 YYREEE (reference sequence). The CDR3: CASSLGQGGTNEKLFF. CDR3 sequence (DNA): TGTGCCAGCAGCTTGGGACAGGGTGGCACTAATGAAAAACTGTTTTTT.

The chain has TRBV27 and TRBJ1-2; maybe TRBD1 (6 bases). This CDR3 has 14 residues. Germline loops: CDR1 MNHEY, CDR2 SMNVEV (reference sequence). V lost 0 bases and J 2 bases, leaving 7 bases between the germline ends. CDR3 nucleotide sequence: TGTGCCAGCAGTTTATCCGGACAGAACTATGGCTACACCTTC. Translated, it gives CASSLSGQNYGYTF.

The rearrangement uses TRBV25-1 and TRBJ2-7; D uncertain. Germline loops: CDR1 MGHDK, CDR2 SYGVNS. The CDR3 covers 13 residues. The V end lost 1 base, the J end lost 2 bases, and 6 bases lay between the germline ends. The CDR3 nucleotides read TGTGCCAGCAGTGAATTATCCCCCTACGAGCAGTACTTC. It encodes CASSELSPYEQYF.

The V and J genes are TRBV13 and TRBJ1-3; no clear D gene. Germline CDR1 reads PRHDT; CDR2 reads FYEKMQ (reference sequence). With 3 bases removed from V and 3 bases from J, the gap between germline ends came to 3 bases. The CDR3 is 12 amino acids. The CDR3 region has the DNA TGTGCCAGCAGCTTTCGTGGAAACACCATATATTTT. Protein sequence: CASSFRGNTIYF.

This clone came up once. The genes are TRBV2 and TRBJ2-3, with a tentative D call TRBD2 (6 bases). Trimming stripped 7 bases from V and 0 bases from J, with 11 bases between. The CDR3 consists of 14 residues. Germline V lookup: CDR1 SNHLY, CDR2 FYNNEI. The CDR3 nucleotides read TGTGCCAGCAAAGGAGGGTCTAGCACAGATACGCAGTATTTT. The encoded protein is CASKGGSSTDTQYF.

The V and J genes are TRBV30 and TRBJ2-7; TRBD2 aligns across 9 bases. CDR1 and CDR2 from the germline V gene are GTSNPN and SVGIG (reference sequence). The CDR3 has 15 residues. V lost 3 bases and J lost 1; bases outside the gene matches: 7. This CDR3 reads CAWRRGGAGSYEQYF. CDR3 nucleotides: TGTGCCTGGAGGCGGGGGGGAGCGGGGTCCTACGAGCAGTACTTC.

The chain links TRBV5-5 to TRBJ2-1; D possibly corresponds to TRBD2 (5 bases). Germline V gene data show CDR1 as SGHKS and CDR2 as YYEKEE (reference sequence). The CDR3 is made up of 13 amino acids. Trimming took off 2 bases at V and 10 bases at J, with 13 bases between the two ends. CDR3 sequence reads: CASSFSGLKEQFF. DNA for the CDR3: TGTGCCAGCAGCTTCTCGGGGTTAAAGGAGCAGTTCTTC.

V gene TRBV10-3 combines with J gene TRBJ2-2, with TRBD2 as a possible D gene (5 bases). Germline assignment: CDR1 ENHRY and CDR2 SYGVKD. The length of the CDR3 is 13 residues. Trimming stripped 11 bases from V and 6 bases from J, with 16 bases between. CDR3 DNA: TGTGCCGCCGCTACTAGGATCCCCGGGGAGCTGTTTTTT. Translated: CAAATRIPGELFF.

This rearrangement joins TRBV5-4 to TRBJ1-2; perhaps TRBD1 as D (5 bases). CDR1 and CDR2 (germline): SGHNT, YYREEE (reference sequence). The CDR3 loop spans 15 amino acids. With 1 base removed from V and 6 bases from J, the gap between germline ends came to 16 bases. CDR3 residues: CASSLPPGGFNGYTF. DNA for the CDR3: TGTGCCAGCAGCTTGCCCCCGGGGGGGTTTAATGGCTACACCTTC.

The chain uses TRBV10-3 and TRBJ1-1, with a tentative D call TRBD1 (5 bases). The germline V gene has CDR1 ENHRY and CDR2 SYGVKD. Trimming stripped 0 bases from V and 4 bases from J, with 18 bases between. This CDR3 comprises 17 residues. CDR3 bases: TGTGCCATCAGTGAGTCGATTATTCTTCGGGGGGGCACTGAAGCTTTCTTT. Amino acid sequence: CAISESIILRGGTEAFF.

The chain uses TRBV28 and TRBJ1-2; D call uncertain. Germline values: CDR1 MDHEN, CDR2 SYDVKM. Trimming left V 7 bases short and J 2 bases short, with 14 bases between. This CDR3 region has 14 residues. CDR3 DNA sequence: TGTGCCAGCACCCAAGGCGGGCAGAACTATGGCTACACCTTC. Encoded protein: CASTQGGQNYGYTF.

V usage is TRBV4-3 and J usage is TRBJ2-3, with 8 nucleotides matching TRBD2. Trimming took 1 base from V and 2 from J; bases not matched to a gene: 2. The CDR3 is 15 residues long. Germline V CDR1 and CDR2: LGHNA, YSLEER. CDR3 residues: CASSQGLASTDTQYF. The DNA for the CDR3 is TGCGCCAGCAGCCAAGGACTAGCGTCCACAGATACGCAGTATTTT.

The chain joins TRBV7-9 to TRBJ2-7; a possible D gene is TRBD2 (6 bases). There are 14 residues in the CDR3. From germline, CDR1 is SEHNR and CDR2 FQNEAQ (reference sequence). The V gene lost 1 base and the J gene lost 2 bases, with 9 bases spanning the gap. The CDR3 nucleotides are TGTGCCAGCAGCTTAGGGAGGGTCACCTACGAGCAGTACTTC. Protein sequence: CASSLGRVTYEQYF.

The chain recombines TRBV18 with TRBJ2-1; tentatively, D is TRBD2 (6 bases). Germline V lookup: CDR1 KGHSH, CDR2 LQKENI. Deletions cut 3 bases from V and 2 bases from J, with 11 bases between. CDR3 size: 15 residues. DNA for the CDR3: TGTGCCAGCTCACCTACCGGGGGAACCTACAATGAGCAGTTCTTC. This translates into CASSPTGGTYNEQFF.